Listed below are T cell receptor beta chains from one sample, sequenced in a study of Ad26.COV2.S vaccination and SARS-CoV-2 variants. Repertoires were generated with immunoSEQ multiplex PCR, while TCRdb's copy carries only in-frame clones and drops some. The repertoire holds a few hundred thousand clones, with 75% to 95% as singletons. The sample here was peripheral blood, taken in a trial of Ad26.COV2.S vaccine versus placebo. All receptors come from a person between 18 and 59 years old who received the Ad26.COV2.S COVID-19 vaccine or a placebo. Each CDR3 is given with its conserved first and last residue. The D gene is left open where the match is weak. Clone size appears in some rows only: once, few, many, or a class for an expanded clone.

v_gene	d_gene	j_gene	len	abundance	CDR3aa	CDR3nt
TRBV10-3	TRBD1	TRBJ2-2	15	few	CAISELDTGAGELFF	TGTGCCATCAGTGAGCTCGACACAGGGGCCGGGGAGCTGTTTTTT
TRBV19	TRBD1	TRBJ2-1	14	NA	CASAVDRGYNEQFF	TGTGCCAGCGCCGTCGACAGGGGATACAATGAGCAGTTCTTC
TRBV5-4	NA	TRBJ1-5	13	NA	CASSLEMNLPQHF	TGTGCCAGCAGCTTGGAGATGAACCTCCCCCAGCATTTT
TRBV10-2	NA	TRBJ1-1	11	NA	CASSVASEAFF	TGCGCCAGCAGTGTAGCCTCTGAAGCTTTCTTT
TRBV7-2	TRBD2	TRBJ2-1	14	NA	CASSLGGRSDEQFF	TGTGCCAGCAGCTTGGGGGGGAGGTCAGATGAGCAGTTCTTC
TRBV20-1	NA	TRBJ2-5	11	NA	CSALFEETQYF	TGCAGTGCTCTCTTCGAGGAGACCCAGTACTTC
TRBV28	NA	TRBJ2-7	13	NA	CASSLGQVNEQYF	TGTGCCAGCAGTTTAGGTCAGGTAAACGAGCAGTACTTC
TRBV7-3	NA	TRBJ1-4	13	NA	CASSLTANEKLFF	TGTGCCAGCAGCTTAACGGCTAATGAAAAACTGTTTTTT
TRBV7-3	TRBD2	TRBJ2-1	18	NA	CASSPFKREALSYNEQFF	TGTGCCAGCAGCCCCTTTAAGCGGGAGGCCCTCTCCTACAATGAGCAGTTCTTC
TRBV5-4	NA	TRBJ2-5	12	NA	CASSLSYETQYF	TGTGCCAGCAGCTTGTCCTATGAGACCCAGTACTTC
TRBV27	NA	TRBJ1-5	14	few	CASSFSRSNQPQHF	TGTGCCAGCAGTTTTTCCAGAAGCAATCAGCCCCAGCATTTT
TRBV18	NA	TRBJ2-3	15	NA	CASSRYTTSTDTQYF	TGTGCCAGCTCACGTTACACGACCAGCACAGATACGCAGTATTTT
TRBV7-9	NA	TRBJ1-1	13	NA	CASSPQAGTEAFF	TGTGCCAGCAGCCCACAGGCGGGAACTGAAGCTTTCTTT
TRBV3-1/TRBV3-2	NA	TRBJ1-1	14	NA	CASSQGHRGAEAFF	TGTGCCAGCAGCCAGGGTCACCGGGGTGCTGAAGCTTTCTTT
TRBV6-6	NA	TRBJ1-2	15	NA	CASREPGAINYGYTF	TGTGCCAGCAGAGAGCCCGGAGCGATTAACTATGGCTACACCTTC
TRBV10-3	NA	TRBJ1-1	12	NA	CAISGQSAEAFF	TGTGCCATCAGTGGCCAGTCAGCTGAAGCTTTCTTT
TRBV11-3	TRBD1	TRBJ2-1	15	NA	CASSLRQGGGDEQFF	TGTGCCAGCAGCTTAAGACAGGGGGGTGGAGATGAGCAGTTCTTC
TRBV5-5	TRBD1	TRBJ1-4	17	NA	CASSFGQGVYPNEKLFF	TGTGCCAGCAGCTTTGGACAGGGGGTTTATCCAAATGAAAAACTGTTTTTT
TRBV6-5	NA	TRBJ2-5	12	NA	CASRAGTETQYF	TGTGCCAGCAGGGCAGGGACGGAGACCCAGTACTTC
TRBV7-2	TRBD2	TRBJ2-1	17	NA	CASSSTRLAGVSNEQFF	TGTGCCAGCAGCTCGACGCGACTAGCGGGAGTGTCCAATGAGCAGTTCTTC
TRBV5-6	NA	TRBJ2-3	17	NA	CASSLSGTTLSTDTQYF	TGTGCCAGCAGCTTGAGCGGTACCACGTTAAGCACAGATACGCAGTATTTT
TRBV2	TRBD2	TRBJ2-1	17	NA	CASSEWLAGSPNNEQFF	TGTGCCAGCAGTGAATGGCTAGCGGGAAGCCCCAACAATGAGCAGTTCTTC
TRBV19	TRBD2	TRBJ2-3	16	NA	CASSIAGLARADTQYF	TGTGCCAGTAGTATAGCGGGACTAGCGAGGGCAGATACGCAGTATTTT
TRBV4-1	TRBD2	TRBJ2-5	15	NA	CASSQVTSGQETQYF	TGCGCCAGCAGCCAAGTCACTAGCGGACAAGAGACCCAGTACTTC
TRBV2	TRBD1	TRBJ2-7	12	NA	CASSDRGLEQYF	TGTGCCAGCAGTGACAGGGGGCTCGAGCAGTACTTC
TRBV3-1/TRBV3-2	NA	TRBJ2-7	15	NA	CASSQAAGSTYEQYF	TGTGCCAGCAGCCAAGCCGCAGGGTCGACCTACGAGCAGTACTTC
TRBV12-2	NA	TRBJ2-1	15	NA	CASRFGRNPYNEQFF	TGTGCAAGTCGCTTCGGACGGAACCCCTACAATGAGCAGTTCTTC
TRBV2	NA	TRBJ2-7	12	NA	CASSEALHLHDF	TGTGCCAGCAGTGAAGCGCTACATCTGCATGATTTC
TRBV6-5	TRBD1	TRBJ1-2	15	NA	CASSYAGTGLDGYTF	TGTGCCAGCAGTTACGCAGGGACAGGTCTGGATGGCTACACCTTC
TRBV29-1	NA	TRBJ2-4	13	NA	CSVGQVVGNIQYF	TGCAGCGTTGGACAGGTAGTCGGAAACATTCAGTACTTC
TRBV28	TRBD2	TRBJ2-1	19	NA	CASKGGWASGRASVNEQFF	TGTGCCAGCAAAGGGGGATGGGCTAGCGGGAGGGCTTCGGTGAATGAGCAGTTCTTC
TRBV5-4	TRBD1	TRBJ1-1	12	once	CASSFTGDRAFF	TGTGCCAGCAGTTTCACAGGGGATCGAGCTTTCTTT
TRBV7-9	NA	TRBJ2-7	15	NA	CASSWPERAPYEQYF	TGTGCCAGCAGCTGGCCTGAGCGGGCGCCCTACGAGCAGTACTTC
TRBV5-1	NA	TRBJ1-3	13	NA	CASSLLGGNTIYF	TGCGCCAGCAGCTTGCTGGGAGGAAACACCATATATTTT
TRBV6-5	TRBD1	TRBJ1-2	13	NA	CASRGGLDYGYTF	TGTGCCAGCAGAGGGGGCCTTGACTATGGCTACACCTTC
TRBV29-1	NA	TRBJ1-1	13	NA	CSVEATGNTEAFF	TGCAGCGTTGAAGCTACAGGGAACACTGAAGCTTTCTTT
TRBV7-8	NA	TRBJ2-1	17	NA	CASSLGGGSPPSNEQFF	TGTGCCAGCAGCTTAGGGGGCGGGTCCCCTCCCAGCAATGAGCAGTTCTTC
TRBV19	NA	TRBJ2-7	15	NA	CASSIRGVGPYEQYF	TGTGCCAGTAGTATAAGAGGCGTCGGCCCCTACGAGCAGTACTTC
TRBV24-1	NA	TRBJ2-1	13	NA	CATSELGPQGQFF	TGTGCCACCAGTGAGCTCGGACCTCAGGGGCAGTTCTTC
TRBV4-1	NA	TRBJ1-2	16	NA	CASSQEVRSTAYGYTF	TGCGCCAGCAGCCAAGAAGTTCGGTCAACGGCCTATGGCTACACCTTC